These 4 T cell receptor beta chains were all obtained from the same sample, sequenced in a study of blood T cell repertoires in COVID-19. The protocol was immunoSEQ multiplex PCR, while the TCRdb copy is restricted to in-frame clones and leaves out a portion. The sample records 290,000 or so clones, approximately 90% being singletons. Input material: PBMCs or T cells enriched from blood (not recorded which). The origin of the receptors is a woman younger than 45 who had recovered from COVID-19.

The gene calls are TRBV7-3 and TRBJ2-2, with 12 bases identical to TRBD2. Germline V gene sequence: CDR1 SGHTA, CDR2 FQGTGA. The V gene end was trimmed by 4 bases and the J gene end by 2 bases; junction bases not matched to a gene: 11. This CDR3 comprises 19 residues. As DNA, the CDR3 is TGTGCCAGCAGCTCCGGAAGCCTAGCGGGAGGGTTCAACACCGGGGAGCTGTTTTTT. This encodes CASSSGSLAGGFNTGELFF.

The chain has TRBV9 and TRBJ2-3; TRBD1 matches at 8 bases. This CDR3 is 14 amino acids long. V was pared by 4 bases and J by 2 bases, with 3 bases of the junction left unmatched. CDR1 is SGDLS, CDR2 YYNGEE, per germline. The CDR3 DNA reads as TGTGCCAGCAGCACGGGACAGGCCACAGATACGCAGTATTTT. It is translated as CASSTGQATDTQYF. Using reference TRBV9 and TRBJ2-3 for the parts outside the CDR3, the full variable domain is DSGVTQTPKHLITATGQRVTLRCSPRSGDLSVYWYQQSLDQGLQFLIQYYNGEERAKGNILERFSAQQFPDLHSELNLSSLELGDSALYFCASSTGQATDTQYFGPGTRLTVL.

This clone was seen once. The rearrangement joins TRBV11-2 to TRBJ2-5, with TRBD2 identical over 14 bases. Per germline, CDR1 SGHAT and CDR2 FQNNGV. The trim removed 1 base at V and 5 bases at J, leaving 6 bases unmatched. This CDR3 spans 17 amino acids. The CDR3 DNA sequence: TGTGCCAGCAGCTTAGGGGGACTAGCGGGAGTATGGGAGACCCAGTACTTC. It codes for CASSLGGLAGVWETQYF.

Note on this clone: Other DNA variants within this sample encode the same CDR3. The chain combines TRBV30 with TRBJ1-6; 7 bases are shared with TRBD1. V was clipped by 2 bases and J by 7 bases; unmatched bases: 5. The germline V gene encodes CDR1 GTSNPN and CDR2 SVGIG (reference sequence). The CDR3 totals 14 residues. CDR3: CAWSPGTVNSPLHF. DNA for the CDR3: TGTGCCTGGAGTCCCGGGACAGTAAATTCACCCCTCCACTTT.